The entry below describes one T cell receptor beta chain. What it binds is unknown. The data were obtained in a study of a mutant IDH1 vaccine in newly diagnosed glioma. Study findings and constraints: Immune responses induced by the vaccine were seen in around 92% of patients, spanning multiple MHC alleles.

The CDR3 runs to 15 residues. Trimming cost V 6 bases and J 7 bases; bases outside gene matches: 12. Germline-derived CDR1 and CDR2 are MNHNY and SVGAGI (reference sequence). Repertoires were generated with immunoSEQ multiplex PCR, while TCRdb's copy carries only in-frame clones and drops some. The table records 35,000 to 50,000 clones, 92% of them present only once. Documented time point: week 35, safety follow-up. Every single dose of the vaccine, 300 ug of mutant IDH1 20-mer peptide, came with topical imiquimod. Each tumor in the donors was a new WHO grade 3 or 4 astrocytoma, IDH1-mutant and ATRX-lost.

This TCR was sampled from a man in his fifties with glioma. Sample: PBMCs, taken from a glioma patient whose treatment included an IDH1 peptide vaccine. This chain uses TRBV6-6 with TRBJ2-1; 7 nucleotides agree with TRBD2. DNA of the CDR3: TGTGCCAGCAGGTCTAAAGGACTAGAAAGTAATGAGCAGTTCTTC. It codes for CASRSKGLESNEQFF.